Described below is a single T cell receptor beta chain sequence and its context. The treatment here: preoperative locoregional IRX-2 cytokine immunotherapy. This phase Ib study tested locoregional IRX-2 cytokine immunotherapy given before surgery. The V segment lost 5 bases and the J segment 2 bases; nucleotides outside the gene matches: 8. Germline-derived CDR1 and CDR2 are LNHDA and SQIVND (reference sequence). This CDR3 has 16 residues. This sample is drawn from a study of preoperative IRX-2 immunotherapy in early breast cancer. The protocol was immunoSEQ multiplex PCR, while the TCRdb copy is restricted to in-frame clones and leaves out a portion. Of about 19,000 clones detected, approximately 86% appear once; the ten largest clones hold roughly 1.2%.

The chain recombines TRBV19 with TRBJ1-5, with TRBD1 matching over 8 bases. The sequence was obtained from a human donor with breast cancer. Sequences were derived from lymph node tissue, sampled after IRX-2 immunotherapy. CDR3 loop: CASSEDRGPGNQPQHF. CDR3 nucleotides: TGTGCCAGTAGTGAAGACAGGGGACCAGGCAATCAGCCCCAGCATTTT. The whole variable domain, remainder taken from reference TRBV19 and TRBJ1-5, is DGGITQSPKYLFRKEGQNVTLSCEQNLNHDAMYWYRQDPGQGLRLIYYSQIVNDFQKGDIAEGYSVSREKKESFPLTVTSAQKNPTAFYLCASSEDRGPGNQPQHFGDGTRLSIL.